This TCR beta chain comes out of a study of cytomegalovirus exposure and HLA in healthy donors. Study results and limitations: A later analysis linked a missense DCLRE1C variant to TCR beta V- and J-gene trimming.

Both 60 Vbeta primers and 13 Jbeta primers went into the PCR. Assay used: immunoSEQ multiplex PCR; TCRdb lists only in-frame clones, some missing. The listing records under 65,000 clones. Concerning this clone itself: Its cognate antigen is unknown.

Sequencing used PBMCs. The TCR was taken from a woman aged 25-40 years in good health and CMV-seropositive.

The CDR3 region has the DNA TGTGCCAGCAGTTACTCGCCGTGGAGTGATAGGACTGAAGCTTTCTTT. This encodes CASSYSPWSDRTEAFF. V gene TRBV6-5 combines with J gene TRBJ1-1; D is undetermined. Germline V gives CDR1 MNHEY, CDR2 SVGAGI. The CDR3 has 16 residues. V lost 0 bases and J lost 5, with 16 bases in between.